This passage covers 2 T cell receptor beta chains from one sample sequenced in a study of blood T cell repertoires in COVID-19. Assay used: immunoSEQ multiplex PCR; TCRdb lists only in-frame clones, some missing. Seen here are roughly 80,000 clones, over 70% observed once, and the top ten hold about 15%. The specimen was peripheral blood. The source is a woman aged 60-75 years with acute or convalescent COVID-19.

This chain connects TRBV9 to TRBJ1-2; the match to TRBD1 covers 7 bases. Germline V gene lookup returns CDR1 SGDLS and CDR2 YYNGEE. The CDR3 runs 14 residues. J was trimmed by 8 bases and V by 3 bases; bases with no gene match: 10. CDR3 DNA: TGTGCCAGCAGCGGAACTAGACAGGGTACGGGCTACACCTTC. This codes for CASSGTRQGTGYTF.

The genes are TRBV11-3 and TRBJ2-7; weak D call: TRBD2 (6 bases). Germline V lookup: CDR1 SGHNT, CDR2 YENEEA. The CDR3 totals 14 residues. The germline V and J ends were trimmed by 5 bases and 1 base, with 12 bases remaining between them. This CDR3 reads CASSTREKSYEQYF. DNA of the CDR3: TGTGCCAGCAGCACCCGGGAGAAGTCCTACGAGCAGTACTTC.